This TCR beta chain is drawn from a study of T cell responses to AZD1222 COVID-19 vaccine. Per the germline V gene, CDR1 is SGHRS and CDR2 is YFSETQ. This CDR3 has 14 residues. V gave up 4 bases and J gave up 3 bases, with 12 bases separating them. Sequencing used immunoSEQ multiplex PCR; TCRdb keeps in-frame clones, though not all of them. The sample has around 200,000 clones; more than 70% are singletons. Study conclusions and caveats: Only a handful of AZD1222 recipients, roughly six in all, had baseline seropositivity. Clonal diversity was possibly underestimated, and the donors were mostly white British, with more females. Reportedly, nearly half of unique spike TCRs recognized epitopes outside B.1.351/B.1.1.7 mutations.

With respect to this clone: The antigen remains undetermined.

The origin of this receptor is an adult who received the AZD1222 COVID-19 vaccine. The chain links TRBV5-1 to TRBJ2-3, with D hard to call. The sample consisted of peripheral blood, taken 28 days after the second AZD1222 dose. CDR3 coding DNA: TGCGCCAGCAGCCCGGTACGTTCGACAGATACGCAGTATTTT. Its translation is CASSPVRSTDTQYF.